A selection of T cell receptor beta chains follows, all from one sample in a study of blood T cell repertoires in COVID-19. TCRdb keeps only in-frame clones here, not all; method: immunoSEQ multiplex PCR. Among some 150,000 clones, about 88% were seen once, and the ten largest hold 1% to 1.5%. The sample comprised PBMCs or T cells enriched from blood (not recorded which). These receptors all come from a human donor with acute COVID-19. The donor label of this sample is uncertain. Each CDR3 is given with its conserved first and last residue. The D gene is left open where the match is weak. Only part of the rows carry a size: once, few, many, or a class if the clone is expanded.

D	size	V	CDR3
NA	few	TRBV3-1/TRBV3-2	CASSQGPAGYYEQYF
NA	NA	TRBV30	CAWSVGGTNEKLFF
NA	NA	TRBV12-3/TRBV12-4	CASREGDTEAFF
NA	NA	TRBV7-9	CASSLGSRTESSTEAFF
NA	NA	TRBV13	CASSLGPGEKETQYF
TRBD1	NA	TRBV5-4	CASSSGTGSAPLHF
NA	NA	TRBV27	CASSLVYQETQYF
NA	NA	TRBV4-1	CASSQTPGLAEAFF
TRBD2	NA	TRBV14	CASSQGILAGGKNEQFF
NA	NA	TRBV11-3	CASSPRVTDTQYF
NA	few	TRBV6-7	CASSYRDQPQHF
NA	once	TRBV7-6	CASSLVGGSNQPQHF
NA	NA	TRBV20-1	CSAPDYQEQYF
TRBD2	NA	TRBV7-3	CASSLSSGGHADTQYF
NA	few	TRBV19	CASTDRTPGMFF
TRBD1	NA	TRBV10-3	CAISGDREAEAFF
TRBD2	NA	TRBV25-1	CASSELAGPQRDEQFF
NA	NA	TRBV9	CASSYEDSAQETQYF
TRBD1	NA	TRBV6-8	CASGSAQGAQPPGELFF
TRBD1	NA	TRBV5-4	CASSLKGTGAAFF
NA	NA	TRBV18	CASSPSGGGSNQPQHF
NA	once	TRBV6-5	CASSYSGGGWVDTQYF
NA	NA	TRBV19	CASSTVTGMGEQYF
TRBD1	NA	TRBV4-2	CASSQDQGTGLRGNQPQHF
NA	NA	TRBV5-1	CASSSSSGNTIYF
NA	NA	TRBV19	CASSIQTGEEKLFF
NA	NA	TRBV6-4	CASRDGQNNYGYTF
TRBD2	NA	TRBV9	CASSIPSGGVPDTQYF
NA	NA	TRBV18	CASSPSEGRGNSPLHF
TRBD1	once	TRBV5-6	CASSQEWDSGGSTEAFF
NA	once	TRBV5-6	CASSLGGDYSNQPQHF
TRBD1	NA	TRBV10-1	CASSAGQVKETQYF
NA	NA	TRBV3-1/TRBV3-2	CASSHRGQYNEQFF
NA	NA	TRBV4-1	CASSQPDREAFF